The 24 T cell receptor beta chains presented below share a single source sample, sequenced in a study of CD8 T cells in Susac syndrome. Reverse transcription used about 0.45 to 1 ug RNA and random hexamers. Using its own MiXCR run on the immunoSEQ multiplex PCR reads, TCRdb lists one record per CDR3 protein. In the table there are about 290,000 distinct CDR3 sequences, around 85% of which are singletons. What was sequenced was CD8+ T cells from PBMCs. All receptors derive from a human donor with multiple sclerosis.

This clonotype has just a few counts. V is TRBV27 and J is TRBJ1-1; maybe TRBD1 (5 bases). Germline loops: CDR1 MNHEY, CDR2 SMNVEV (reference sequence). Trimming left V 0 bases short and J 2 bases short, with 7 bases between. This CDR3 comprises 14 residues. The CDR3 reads CASSLSGPNTEAFF. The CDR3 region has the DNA TGTGCCAGCAGTTTATCGGGGCCTAACACTGAAGCTTTCTTT.

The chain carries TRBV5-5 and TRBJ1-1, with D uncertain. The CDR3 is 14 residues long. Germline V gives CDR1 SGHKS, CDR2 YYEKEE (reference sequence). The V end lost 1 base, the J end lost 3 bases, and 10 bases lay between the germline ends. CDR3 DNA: TGTGCCAGCAGCTTGCCGATTTCTCACACTGAAGCTTTCTTT. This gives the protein CASSLPISHTEAFF.

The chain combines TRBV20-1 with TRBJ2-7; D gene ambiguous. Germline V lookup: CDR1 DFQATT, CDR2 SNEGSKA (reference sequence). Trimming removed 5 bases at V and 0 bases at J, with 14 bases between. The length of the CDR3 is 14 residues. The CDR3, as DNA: TGCAGTGCTTCCCAGGACCGGTTCTCCTACGAGCAGTACTTC. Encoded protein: CSASQDRFSYEQYF.

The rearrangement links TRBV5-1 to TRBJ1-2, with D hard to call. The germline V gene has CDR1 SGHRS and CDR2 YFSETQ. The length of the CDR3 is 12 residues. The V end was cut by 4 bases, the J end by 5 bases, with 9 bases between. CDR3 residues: CASSVTGYGYTF. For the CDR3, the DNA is TGCGCCAGCAGCGTGACGGGGTATGGCTACACCTTC.

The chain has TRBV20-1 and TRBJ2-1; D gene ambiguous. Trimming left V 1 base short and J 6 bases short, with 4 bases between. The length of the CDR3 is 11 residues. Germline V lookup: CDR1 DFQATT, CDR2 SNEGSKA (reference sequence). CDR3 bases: TGCAGTGCTAGAGTCCTCAATGAGCAGTTCTTC. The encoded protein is CSARVLNEQFF.

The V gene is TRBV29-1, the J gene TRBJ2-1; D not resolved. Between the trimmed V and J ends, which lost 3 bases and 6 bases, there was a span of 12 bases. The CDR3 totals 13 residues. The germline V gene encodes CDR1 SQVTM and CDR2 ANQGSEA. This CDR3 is CSVDTGSGNEQFF. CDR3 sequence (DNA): TGCAGCGTTGATACTGGATCAGGCAATGAGCAGTTCTTC.

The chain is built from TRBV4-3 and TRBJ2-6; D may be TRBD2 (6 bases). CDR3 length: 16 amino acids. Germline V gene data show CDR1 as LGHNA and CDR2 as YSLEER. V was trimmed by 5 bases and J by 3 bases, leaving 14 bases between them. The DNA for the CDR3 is TGCGCCAGCAGCGATGAGGCGCGGGATGGGGCCAACGTCCTGACTTTC. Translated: CASSDEARDGANVLTF.

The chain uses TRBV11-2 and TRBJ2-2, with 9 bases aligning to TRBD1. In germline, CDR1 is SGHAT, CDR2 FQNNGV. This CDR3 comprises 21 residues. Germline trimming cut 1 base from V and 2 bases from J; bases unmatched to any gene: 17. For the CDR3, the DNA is TGTGCCAGCAGCTTAGGTCAACCGGGACAGGGACGATACCTCAACACCGGGGAGCTGTTTTTT. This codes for CASSLGQPGQGRYLNTGELFF.

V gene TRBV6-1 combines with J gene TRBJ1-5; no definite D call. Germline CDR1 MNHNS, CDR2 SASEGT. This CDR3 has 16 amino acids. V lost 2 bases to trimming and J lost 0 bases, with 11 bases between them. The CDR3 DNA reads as TGTGCCAGCAGTGAACCGTCCGGGTCTAGCAATCAGCCCCAGCATTTT. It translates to CASSEPSGSSNQPQHF.

In DNA form, the CDR3 reads TGTGCCAGCAGTGAAAACCCGACCGTAGACGGGAATAGCAATCAGCCCCAGCATTTT. It specifies CASSENPTVDGNSNQPQHF. The chain has TRBV2 and TRBJ1-5; no reliable D call. CDR3 length equals 19 residues. Germline values: CDR1 SNHLY, CDR2 FYNNEI. The V end was cut by 2 bases, the J end by 0 bases, with 20 bases between.

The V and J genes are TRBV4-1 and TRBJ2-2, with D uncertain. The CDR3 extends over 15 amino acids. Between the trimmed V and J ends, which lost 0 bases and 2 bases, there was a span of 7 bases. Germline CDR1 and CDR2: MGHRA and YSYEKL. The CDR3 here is CASSQDRANTGELFF. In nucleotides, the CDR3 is TGCGCCAGCAGCCAAGATCGGGCAAACACCGGGGAGCTGTTTTTT.

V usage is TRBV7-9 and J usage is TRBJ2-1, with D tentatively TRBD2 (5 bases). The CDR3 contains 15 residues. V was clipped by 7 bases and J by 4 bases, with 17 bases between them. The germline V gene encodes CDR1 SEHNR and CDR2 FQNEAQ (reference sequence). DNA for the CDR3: TGTGCCAGCATCACAACCTCCGGGGTTTACAATGAGCAGTTCTTC. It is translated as CASITTSGVYNEQFF.

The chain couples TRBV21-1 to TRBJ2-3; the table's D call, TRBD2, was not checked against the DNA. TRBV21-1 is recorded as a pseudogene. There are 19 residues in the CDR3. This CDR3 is CASTPSTSGRAGGTDTQYF. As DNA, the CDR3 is TGTGCCAGCACCCCTTCTACTAGCGGGAGGGCCGGGGGGACAGATACGCAGTATTTT.

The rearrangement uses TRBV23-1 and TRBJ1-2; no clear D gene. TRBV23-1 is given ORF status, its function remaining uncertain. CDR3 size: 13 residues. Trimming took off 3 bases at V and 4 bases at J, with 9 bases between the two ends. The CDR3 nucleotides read TGCGCCAGCAGTCAGGTATGGGGCTATGGCTACACCTTC. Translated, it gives CASSQVWGYGYTF.

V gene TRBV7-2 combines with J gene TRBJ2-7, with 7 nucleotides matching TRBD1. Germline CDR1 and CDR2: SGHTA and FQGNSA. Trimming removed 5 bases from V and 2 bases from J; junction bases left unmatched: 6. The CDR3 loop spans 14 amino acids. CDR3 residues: CASSTFRGTYEQYF. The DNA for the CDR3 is TGTGCCAGCAGCACCTTCAGGGGGACCTACGAGCAGTACTTC.

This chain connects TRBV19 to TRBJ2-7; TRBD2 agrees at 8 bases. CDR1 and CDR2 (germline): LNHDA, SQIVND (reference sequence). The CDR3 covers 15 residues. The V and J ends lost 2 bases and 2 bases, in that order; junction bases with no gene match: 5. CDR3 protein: CASSIFLAGAYEQYF. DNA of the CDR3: TGTGCCAGTAGTATATTTCTAGCGGGCGCCTACGAGCAGTACTTC.

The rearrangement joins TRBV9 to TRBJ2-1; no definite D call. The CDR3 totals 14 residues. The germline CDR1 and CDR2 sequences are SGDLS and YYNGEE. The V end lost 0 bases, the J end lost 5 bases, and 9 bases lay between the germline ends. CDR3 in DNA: TGTGCCAGCAGCGTAGATTTTTGGGACAATGAGCAGTTCTTC. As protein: CASSVDFWDNEQFF.

CDR3 coding DNA: TGTGCCACCTCCCCTGAGGACAGGGGGACTACCTACGAGCAGTACTTC. Translation gives CATSPEDRGTTYEQYF. The rearrangement links TRBV18 to TRBJ2-7, with 10 bases that match TRBD1. Trimming removed 10 bases from V and 2 bases from J; junction bases left unmatched: 14. The CDR3 sequence is 16 residues long. Germline assignment: CDR1 KGHSH and CDR2 LQKENI.

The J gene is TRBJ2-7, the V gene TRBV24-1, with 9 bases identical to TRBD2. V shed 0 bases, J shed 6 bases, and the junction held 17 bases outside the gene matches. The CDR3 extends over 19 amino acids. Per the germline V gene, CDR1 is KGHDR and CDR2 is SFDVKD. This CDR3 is CATSDLQTSGYPRSGEQYF. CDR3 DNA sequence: TGTGCCACCAGTGATTTGCAAACTAGCGGGTACCCGAGGTCAGGCGAGCAGTACTTC.

The CDR3 sequence is CASSLNYRQEGQYF. CDR3 nucleotides: TGTGCCAGCAGTTTGAATTACAGGCAGGAGGGCCAGTACTTC. The V gene is TRBV27, the J gene TRBJ2-5; possibly TRBD2 for D (6 bases). The V gene's germline CDR1 is MNHEY and CDR2 SMNVEV (reference sequence). The CDR3 runs 14 residues. V was trimmed by 3 bases and J by 10 bases, leaving 18 bases between them.

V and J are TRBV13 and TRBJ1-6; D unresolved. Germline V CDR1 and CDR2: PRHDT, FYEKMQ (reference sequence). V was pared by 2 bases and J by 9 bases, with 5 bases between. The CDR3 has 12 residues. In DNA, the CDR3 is TGTGCCAGCAGCTTAATGGTTTCACCCCTCCACTTT. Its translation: CASSLMVSPLHF. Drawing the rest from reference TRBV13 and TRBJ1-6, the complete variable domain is AAGVIQSPRHLIKEKRETATLKCYPIPRHDTVYWYQQGPGQDPQFLISFYEKMQSDKGSIPDRFSAQQFSDYHSELNMSSLELGDSALYFCASSLMVSPLHFGNGTRLTVT.

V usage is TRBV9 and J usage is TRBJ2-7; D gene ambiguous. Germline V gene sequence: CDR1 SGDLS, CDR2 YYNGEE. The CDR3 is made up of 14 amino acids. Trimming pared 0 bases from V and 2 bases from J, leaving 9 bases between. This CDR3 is CASSVAEKAYEQYF. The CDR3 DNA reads TGTGCCAGCAGCGTAGCAGAGAAGGCCTACGAGCAGTACTTC.

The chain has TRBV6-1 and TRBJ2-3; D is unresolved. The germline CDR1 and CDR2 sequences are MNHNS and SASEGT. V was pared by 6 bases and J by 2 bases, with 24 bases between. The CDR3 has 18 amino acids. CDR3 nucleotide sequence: TGTGCCAGCAGGCTGCCCGTACCGAGCCGGGCCTTCACAGATACGCAGTATTTT. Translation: CASRLPVPSRAFTDTQYF.

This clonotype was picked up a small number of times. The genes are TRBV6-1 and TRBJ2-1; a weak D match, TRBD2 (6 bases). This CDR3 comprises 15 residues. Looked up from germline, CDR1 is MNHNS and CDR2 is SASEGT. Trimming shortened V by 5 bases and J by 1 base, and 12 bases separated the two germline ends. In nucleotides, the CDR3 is TGTGCCAGCAGTCCACCCGCGGGGTCCTACAATGAGCAGTTCTTC. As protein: CASSPPAGSYNEQFF.